Below, one T cell receptor (beta chain) is given with its context. Its antigen remains unidentified. No much larger clonotype is one base removed from it; base qualities were not supplied. Genomic DNA was extracted from sorted cells for sequencing of the TCRbeta CDR3 region. TCRbeta CDR3 regions were sequenced using the immunoSEQ Assay. TCRdb mirrors the immuneACCESS table, restricted to in-frame sequences. Some clones are absent from its copies; in checked studies, under half trace to an unresolved V gene, and the reason for the others is unknown. For this sample there are tens of thousands of clones; 65% to 90% appear just once. The ten largest clonotypes hold around 50% of the sample. The CDR3 spans 15 residues, from the cysteine through the phenylalanine. Only the CDR3 portion is preserved as DNA: 45 bases, with reading frame beginning at the first base. Taken from the germline V gene, the CDR1 and CDR2 loops are SGHRS and YFSETQ. V is pared back by 0 bases and J by 8 bases, with 15 bases lying between the germline termini.

The data stem from a study of OX40 agonist ivuxolimab in advanced cancers. Background on the whole study: Ivuxolimab, which targeted the costimulatory receptor OX40 (CD134), was an agonistic, fully human IgG2 monoclonal antibody. Intravenous ivuxolimab was administered to patients every 2 weeks at six dose levels: 0.01, 0.1, 0.3, 1.5, 3 and 10 mg/kg. Among the roughly 52 dose-escalation patients, some 20 had hepatocellular carcinoma, roughly 15 melanoma, 9 renal cell carcinoma and 9 head and neck cancer. In the dose-escalation cohort, more than 75% of patients were male, and the mean age was around 60 years, with a range of roughly 20 to 79. Prior anti-PD-1, anti-PD-L1 or anti-CTLA-4 therapy was permitted, and checkpoint inhibitors had been received by about 37% of dose-escalation patients. Three dose-escalation patients achieved partial responses, one with hepatocellular carcinoma and two with cutaneous melanoma. The point of sequencing TCRbeta in the periphery was to test whether ivuxolimab changed TCR sequence diversity and drove clonal T-cell expansion. The paper covers the monotherapy dose-escalation part of the phase I ivuxolimab trial, which included N of about 56 patients.

Patients with a history of autoimmune disease or receiving systemic immunosuppression were excluded from the trial. Peripheral blood for TCR sequencing was collected from all dose cohorts at baseline, on cycle 4 day 1, and on cycle 7 day 1. The samples were taken from a phase I, first-in-human, multicenter, open-label dose-escalation trial of ivuxolimab. The trial enrolled adults with locally advanced or metastatic head and neck squamous cell, hepatocellular, melanoma or renal cell carcinoma. CD4+ and CD8+ T cells were sorted separately from peripheral blood before TCR sequencing. Broad study findings and their caveats: Which antigens the clonally expanded peripheral T cells were specific for was not determined. Low levels of normalized T-cell clonal expansion were also seen in some patients who did not respond. In partial responders in the 0.1-3.0 mg/kg groups, normalized peripheral clonal expansion was found to be among the lowest, especially among CD8+ T cells. At doses of 0.1 to 3.0 mg/kg, clonal expansion of both CD4+ and CD8+ blood T cells was observed from baseline to week 6. After ivuxolimab, more expanded clones were found on average in CD8+ T cells than in CD4+ T cells.

Sequenced here: CD4+ or CD8+ T cells sorted from blood, sampled in a trial of the OX40 agonist ivuxolimab. The rearrangement combines TRBV5-1 with TRBJ2-1; perhaps TRBD1 is the D gene, with 5 bases matching. The receptor's source is an adult with an advanced solid tumor such as melanoma, head and neck, liver or kidney cancer. The base sequence is TGCGCCAGCAGCTTGGAGGCAGGGTTAAGGTATGAGCAGTTCTTC. This translates into CASSLEAGLRYEQFF.